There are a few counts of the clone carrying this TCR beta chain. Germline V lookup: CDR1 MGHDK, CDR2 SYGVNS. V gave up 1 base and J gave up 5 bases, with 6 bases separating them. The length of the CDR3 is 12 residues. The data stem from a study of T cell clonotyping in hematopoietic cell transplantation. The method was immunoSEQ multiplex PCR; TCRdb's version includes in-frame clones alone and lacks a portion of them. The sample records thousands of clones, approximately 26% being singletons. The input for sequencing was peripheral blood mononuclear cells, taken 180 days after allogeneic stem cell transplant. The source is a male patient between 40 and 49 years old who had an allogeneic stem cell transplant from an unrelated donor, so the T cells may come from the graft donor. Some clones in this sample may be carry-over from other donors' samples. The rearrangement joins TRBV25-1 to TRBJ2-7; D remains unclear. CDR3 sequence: CASSESFHEQYF. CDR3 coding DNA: TGTGCCAGCAGTGAATCGTTCCACGAGCAGTACTTC.